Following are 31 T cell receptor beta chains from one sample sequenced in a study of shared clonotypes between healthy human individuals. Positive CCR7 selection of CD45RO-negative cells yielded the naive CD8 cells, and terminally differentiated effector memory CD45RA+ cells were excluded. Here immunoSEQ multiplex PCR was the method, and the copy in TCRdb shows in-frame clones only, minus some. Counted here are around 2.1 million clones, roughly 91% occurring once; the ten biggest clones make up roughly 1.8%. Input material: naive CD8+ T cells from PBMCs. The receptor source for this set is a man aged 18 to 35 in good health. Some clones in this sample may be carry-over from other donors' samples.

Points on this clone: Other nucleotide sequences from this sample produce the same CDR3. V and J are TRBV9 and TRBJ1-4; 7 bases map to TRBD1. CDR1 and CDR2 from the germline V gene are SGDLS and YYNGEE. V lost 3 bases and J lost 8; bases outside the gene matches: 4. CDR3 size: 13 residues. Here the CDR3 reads CASSGQGGEKLFF. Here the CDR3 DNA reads TGTGCCAGCAGCGGGCAGGGGGGCGAAAAACTGTTTTTT. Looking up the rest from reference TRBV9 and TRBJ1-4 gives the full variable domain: DSGVTQTPKHLITATGQRVTLRCSPRSGDLSVYWYQQSLDQGLQFLIQYYNGEERAKGNILERFSAQQFPDLHSELNLSSLELGDSALYFCASSGQGGEKLFFGSGTQLSVL.

In DNA, the CDR3 is TGTGCCAGCAGCTTGGCCACAAGGGAGTATGGGGCCAACGTCCTGACTTTC. Protein: CASSLATREYGANVLTF. V is TRBV7-9 and J is TRBJ2-6, with D perhaps matching TRBD2 (5 bases). V shed 3 bases and J shed 3 bases, with 15 bases lying between them. CDR3 size: 17 residues. CDR1 is SEHNR, CDR2 FQNEAQ, per germline (reference sequence).

CDR3: CASSTGTGNYEQYF. CDR3 nucleotides: TGTGCCAGCAGCACTGGGACAGGCAATTACGAGCAGTACTTC. The chain uses TRBV7-6 and TRBJ2-5, with 8 bases fitting TRBD1. TRBJ2-7 explains the end of the DNA better; the J call may be wrong. CDR1 and CDR2 from the germline V gene are SGHVS and FNYEAQ. This CDR3 region has 14 residues.

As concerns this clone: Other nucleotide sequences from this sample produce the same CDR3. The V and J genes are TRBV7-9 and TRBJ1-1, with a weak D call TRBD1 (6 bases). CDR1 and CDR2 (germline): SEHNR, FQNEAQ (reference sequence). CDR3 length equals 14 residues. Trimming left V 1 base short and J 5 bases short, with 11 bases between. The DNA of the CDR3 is TGTGCCAGCAGCTTAGTAGGGGGAAGGACTGAAGCTTTCTTT. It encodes CASSLVGGRTEAFF. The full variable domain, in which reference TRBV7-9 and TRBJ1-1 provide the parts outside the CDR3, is DTGVSQNPRHKITKRGQNVTFRCDPISEHNRLYWYRQTLGQGPEFLTYFQNEAQLEKSRLLSDRFSAERPKGSFSTLEIQRTEQGDSAMYLCASSLVGGRTEAFFGQGTRLTVV.

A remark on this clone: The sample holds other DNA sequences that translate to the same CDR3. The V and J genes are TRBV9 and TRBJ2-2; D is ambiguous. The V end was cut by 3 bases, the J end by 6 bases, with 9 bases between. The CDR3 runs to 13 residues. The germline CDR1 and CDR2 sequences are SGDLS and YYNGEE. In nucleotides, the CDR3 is TGTGCCAGCAGCGCCTCAGGATCCGGGGAGCTGTTTTTT. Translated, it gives CASSASGSGELFF. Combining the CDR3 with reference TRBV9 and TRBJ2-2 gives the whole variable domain DSGVTQTPKHLITATGQRVTLRCSPRSGDLSVYWYQQSLDQGLQFLIQYYNGEERAKGNILERFSAQQFPDLHSELNLSSLELGDSALYFCASSASGSGELFFGEGSRLTVL.

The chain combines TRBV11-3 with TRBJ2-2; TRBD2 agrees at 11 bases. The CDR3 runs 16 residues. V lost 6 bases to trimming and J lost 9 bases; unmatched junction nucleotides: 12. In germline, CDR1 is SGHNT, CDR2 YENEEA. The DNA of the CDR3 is TGTGCCAGCAGTTCGGGACTAGCGGTAGATAGTCGGGAGCTGTTTTTT. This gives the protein CASSSGLAVDSRELFF.

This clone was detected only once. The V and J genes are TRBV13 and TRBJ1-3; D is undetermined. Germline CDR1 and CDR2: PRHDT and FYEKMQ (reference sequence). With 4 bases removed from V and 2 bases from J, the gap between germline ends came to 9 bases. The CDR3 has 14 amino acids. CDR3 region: CASSSRVAGNTIYF. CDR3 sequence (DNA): TGTGCCAGCAGCTCGAGGGTTGCTGGAAACACCATATATTTT.

The CDR3 is CASSIGLNSGNTIYF. DNA of the CDR3: TGTGCCAGTAGTATCGGCCTTAACTCTGGAAACACCATATATTTT. This chain joins TRBV19 and TRBJ1-3, with D hard to call. Trimming took 3 bases from V and 0 from J, leaving 9 bases between them. This CDR3 is built from 15 residues. The germline V gene has CDR1 LNHDA and CDR2 SQIVND (reference sequence).

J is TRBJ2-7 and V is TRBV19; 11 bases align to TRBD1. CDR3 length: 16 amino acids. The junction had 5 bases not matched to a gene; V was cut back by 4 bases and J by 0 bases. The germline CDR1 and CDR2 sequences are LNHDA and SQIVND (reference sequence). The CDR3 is CASSTAGTGGSYEQYF. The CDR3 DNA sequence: TGTGCCAGTAGTACCGCCGGGACAGGGGGCTCCTACGAGCAGTACTTC.

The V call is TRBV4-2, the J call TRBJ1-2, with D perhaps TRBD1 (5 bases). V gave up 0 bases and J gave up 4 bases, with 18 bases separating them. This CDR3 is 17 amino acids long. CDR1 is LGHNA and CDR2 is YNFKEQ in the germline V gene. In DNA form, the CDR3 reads TGTGCCAGCAGCCAAGAATGGAGAGGGGCGCGAGGCTATGGCTACACCTTC. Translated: CASSQEWRGARGYGYTF.

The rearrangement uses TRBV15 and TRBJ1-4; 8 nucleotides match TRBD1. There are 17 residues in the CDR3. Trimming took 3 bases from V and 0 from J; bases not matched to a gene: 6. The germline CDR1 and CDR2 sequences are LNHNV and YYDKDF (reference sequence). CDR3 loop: CATSSRQGTATNEKLFF. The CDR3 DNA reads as TGTGCCACCAGCAGTCGACAGGGGACCGCAACTAATGAAAAACTGTTTTTT.

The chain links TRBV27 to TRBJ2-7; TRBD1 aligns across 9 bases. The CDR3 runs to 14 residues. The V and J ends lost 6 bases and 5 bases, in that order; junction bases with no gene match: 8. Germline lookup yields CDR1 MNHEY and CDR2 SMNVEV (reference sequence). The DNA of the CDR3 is TGTGCCAGCAGCCCCGGGACAGGGATGAACGAGCAGTACTTC. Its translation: CASSPGTGMNEQYF.

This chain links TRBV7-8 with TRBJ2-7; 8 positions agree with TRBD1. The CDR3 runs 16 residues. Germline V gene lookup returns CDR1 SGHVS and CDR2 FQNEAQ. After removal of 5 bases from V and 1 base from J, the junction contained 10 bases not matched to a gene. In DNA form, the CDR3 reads TGTGCCAGCAGCCCACGTCGGACAGGGAATTCCTACGAGCAGTACTTC. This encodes CASSPRRTGNSYEQYF.

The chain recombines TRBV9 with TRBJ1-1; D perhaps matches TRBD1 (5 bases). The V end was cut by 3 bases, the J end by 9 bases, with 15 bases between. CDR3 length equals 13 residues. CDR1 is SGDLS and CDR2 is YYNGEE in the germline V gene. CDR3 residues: CASSAGPGSQAFF. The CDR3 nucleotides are TGTGCCAGCAGCGCGGGACCGGGGAGCCAAGCTTTCTTT.

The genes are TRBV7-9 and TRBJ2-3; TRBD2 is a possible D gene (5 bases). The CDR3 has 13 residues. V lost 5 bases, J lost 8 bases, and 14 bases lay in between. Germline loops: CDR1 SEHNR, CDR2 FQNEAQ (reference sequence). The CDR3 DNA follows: TGTGCCAGCAGCCCAGAGGGTGGCGGTACGCAGTATTTT. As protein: CASSPEGGGTQYF.

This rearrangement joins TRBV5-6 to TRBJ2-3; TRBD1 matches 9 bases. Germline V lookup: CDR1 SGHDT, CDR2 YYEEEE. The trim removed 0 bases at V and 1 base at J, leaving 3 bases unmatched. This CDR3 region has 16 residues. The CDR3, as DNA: TGTGCCAGCAGCTTGGGACAGGGGGGACGCACAGATACGCAGTATTTT. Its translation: CASSLGQGGRTDTQYF.

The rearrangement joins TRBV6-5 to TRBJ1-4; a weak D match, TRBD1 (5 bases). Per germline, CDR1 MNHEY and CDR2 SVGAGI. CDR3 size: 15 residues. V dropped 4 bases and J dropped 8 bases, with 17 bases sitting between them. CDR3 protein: CASSSTVGDSEKLFF. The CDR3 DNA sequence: TGTGCCAGCAGTTCGACAGTGGGGGATTCCGAAAAACTGTTTTTT.

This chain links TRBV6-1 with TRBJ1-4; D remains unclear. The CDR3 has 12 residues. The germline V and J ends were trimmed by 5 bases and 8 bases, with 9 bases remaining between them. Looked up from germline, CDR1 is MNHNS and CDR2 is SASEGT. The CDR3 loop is CASSSTTEKLFF. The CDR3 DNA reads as TGTGCCAGCAGTTCGACCACGGAAAAACTGTTTTTT.

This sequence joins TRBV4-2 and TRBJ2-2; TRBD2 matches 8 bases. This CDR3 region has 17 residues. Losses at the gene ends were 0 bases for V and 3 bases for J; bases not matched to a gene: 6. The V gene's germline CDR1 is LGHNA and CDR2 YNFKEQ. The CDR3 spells CASSQDGTSEYTGELFF. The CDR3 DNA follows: TGTGCCAGCAGCCAAGATGGGACTAGTGAGTACACCGGGGAGCTGTTTTTT.

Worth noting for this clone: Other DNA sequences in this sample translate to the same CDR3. The CDR3 DNA sequence: TGTGCCAGTAGTATCGGGGAGAGCTACGAGCAGTACTTC. Translation: CASSIGESYEQYF. The chain combines TRBV19 with TRBJ2-7; the D gene is possibly TRBD2 (5 bases). Germline V lookup: CDR1 LNHDA, CDR2 SQIVND (reference sequence). Trimming left V 3 bases short and J 3 bases short, with 9 bases between. This CDR3 is 13 amino acids long.

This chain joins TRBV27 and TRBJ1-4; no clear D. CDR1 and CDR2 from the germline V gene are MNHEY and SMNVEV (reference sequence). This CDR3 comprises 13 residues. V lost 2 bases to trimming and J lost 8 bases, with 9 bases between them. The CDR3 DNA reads TGTGCCAGCAGTTTAGGCAAAGGGGAAAAACTGTTTTTT. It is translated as CASSLGKGEKLFF.

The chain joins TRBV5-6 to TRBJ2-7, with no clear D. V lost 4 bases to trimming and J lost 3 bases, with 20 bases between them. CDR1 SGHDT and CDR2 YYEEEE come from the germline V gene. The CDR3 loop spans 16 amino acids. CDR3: CASSPPGSRFVYEQYF. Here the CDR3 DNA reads TGTGCCAGCAGCCCCCCAGGATCCCGGTTTGTCTACGAGCAGTACTTC.

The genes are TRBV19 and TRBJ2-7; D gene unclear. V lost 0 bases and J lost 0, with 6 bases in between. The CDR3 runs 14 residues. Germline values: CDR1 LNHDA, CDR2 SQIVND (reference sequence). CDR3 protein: CASSIDTFSYEQYF. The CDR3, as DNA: TGTGCCAGTAGTATAGATACCTTCTCCTACGAGCAGTACTTC.

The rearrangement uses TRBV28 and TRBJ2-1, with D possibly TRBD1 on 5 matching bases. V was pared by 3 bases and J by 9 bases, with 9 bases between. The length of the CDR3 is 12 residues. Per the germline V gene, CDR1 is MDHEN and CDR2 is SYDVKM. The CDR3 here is CASSFDSLEQFF. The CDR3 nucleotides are TGTGCCAGCAGTTTCGACAGCCTTGAGCAGTTCTTC.

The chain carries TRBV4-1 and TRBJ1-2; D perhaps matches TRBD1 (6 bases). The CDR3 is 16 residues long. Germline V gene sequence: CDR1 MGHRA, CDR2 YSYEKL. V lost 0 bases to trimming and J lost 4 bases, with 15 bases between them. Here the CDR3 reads CASSQEPAGAVYGYTF. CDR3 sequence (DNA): TGCGCCAGCAGCCAAGAACCGGCAGGGGCAGTCTATGGCTACACCTTC.

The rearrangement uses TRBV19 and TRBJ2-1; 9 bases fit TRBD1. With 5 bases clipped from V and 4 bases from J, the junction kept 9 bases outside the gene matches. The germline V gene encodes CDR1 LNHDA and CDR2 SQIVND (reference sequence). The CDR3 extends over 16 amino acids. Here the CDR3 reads CASSVAMGQGYNEQFF. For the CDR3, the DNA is TGTGCCAGTAGTGTAGCGATGGGACAGGGATACAATGAGCAGTTCTTC.

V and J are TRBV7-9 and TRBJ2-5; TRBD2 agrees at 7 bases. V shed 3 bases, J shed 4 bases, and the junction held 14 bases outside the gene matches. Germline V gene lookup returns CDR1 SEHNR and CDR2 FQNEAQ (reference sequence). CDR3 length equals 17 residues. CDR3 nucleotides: TGTGCCAGCAGCTTGGGCTCAGCGGGAACCCTCTCAGAGACCCAGTACTTC. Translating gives CASSLGSAGTLSETQYF.

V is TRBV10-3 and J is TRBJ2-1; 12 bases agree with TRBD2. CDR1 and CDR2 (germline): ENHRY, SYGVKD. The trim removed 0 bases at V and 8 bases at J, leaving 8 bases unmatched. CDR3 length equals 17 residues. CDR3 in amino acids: CAISESTLAGGLDEQFF. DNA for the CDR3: TGTGCCATCAGTGAGTCAACTCTAGCGGGAGGGCTCGATGAGCAGTTCTTC.

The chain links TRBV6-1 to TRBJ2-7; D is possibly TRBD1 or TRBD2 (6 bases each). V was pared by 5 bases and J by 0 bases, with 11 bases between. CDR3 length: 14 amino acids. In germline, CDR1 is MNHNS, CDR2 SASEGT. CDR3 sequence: CASSLRGPSYEQYF. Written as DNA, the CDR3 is TGTGCCAGCAGTCTCCGGGGGCCCTCCTACGAGCAGTACTTC.

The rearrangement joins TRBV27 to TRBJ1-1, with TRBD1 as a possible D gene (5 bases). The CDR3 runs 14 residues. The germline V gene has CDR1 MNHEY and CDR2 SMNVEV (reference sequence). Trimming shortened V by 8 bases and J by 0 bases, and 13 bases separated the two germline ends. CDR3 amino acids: CASWGISMNTEAFF. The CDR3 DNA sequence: TGTGCCAGCTGGGGGATATCCATGAACACTGAAGCTTTCTTT.

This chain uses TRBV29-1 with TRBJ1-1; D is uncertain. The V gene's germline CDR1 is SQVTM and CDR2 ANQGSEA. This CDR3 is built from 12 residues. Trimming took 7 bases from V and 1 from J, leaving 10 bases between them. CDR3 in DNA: TGCAGCGCCAGAGCCACGAACACTGAAGCTTTCTTT. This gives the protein CSARATNTEAFF. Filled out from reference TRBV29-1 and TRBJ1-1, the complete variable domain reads SAVISQKPSRDICQRGTSLTIQCQVDSQVTMMFWYRQQPGQSLTLIATANQGSEATYESGFVIDKFPISRPNLTFSTLTVSNMSPEDSSIYLCSARATNTEAFFGQGTRLTVV.